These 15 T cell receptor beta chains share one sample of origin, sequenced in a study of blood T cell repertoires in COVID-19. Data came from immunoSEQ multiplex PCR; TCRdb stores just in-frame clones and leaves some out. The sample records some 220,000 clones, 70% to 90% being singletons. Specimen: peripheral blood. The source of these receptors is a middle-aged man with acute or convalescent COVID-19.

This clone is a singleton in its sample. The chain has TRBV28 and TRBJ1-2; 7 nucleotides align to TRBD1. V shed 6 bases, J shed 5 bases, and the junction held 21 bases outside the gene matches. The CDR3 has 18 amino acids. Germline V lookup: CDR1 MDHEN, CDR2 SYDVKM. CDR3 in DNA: TGTGCCAGCAGACGCTCTTTGGGGGACCTACAGGGGCAATATGGCTACACCTTC. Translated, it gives CASRRSLGDLQGQYGYTF.

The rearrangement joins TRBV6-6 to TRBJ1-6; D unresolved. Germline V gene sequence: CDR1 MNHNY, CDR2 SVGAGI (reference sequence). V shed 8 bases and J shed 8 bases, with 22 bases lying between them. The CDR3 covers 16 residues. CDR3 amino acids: CASSLEGPNTDSPLHF. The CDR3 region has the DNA TGTGCCAGCTCCTTGGAGGGCCCAAATACGGATTCACCCCTCCACTTT.

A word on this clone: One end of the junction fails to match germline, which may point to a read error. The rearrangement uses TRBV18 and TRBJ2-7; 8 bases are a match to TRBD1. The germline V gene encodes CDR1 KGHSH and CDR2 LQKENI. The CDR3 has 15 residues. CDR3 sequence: CASSPRQGSSHEQYF. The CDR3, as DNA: TGTGCCAGCTCACCACGACAGGGGAGCTCCCACGAGCAGTACTTC.

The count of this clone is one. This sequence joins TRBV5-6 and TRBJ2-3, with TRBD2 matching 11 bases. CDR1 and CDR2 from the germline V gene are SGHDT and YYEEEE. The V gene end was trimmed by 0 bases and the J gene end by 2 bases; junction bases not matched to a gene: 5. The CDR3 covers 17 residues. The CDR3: CASSLEPGLADTDTQYF. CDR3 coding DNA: TGTGCCAGCAGCTTGGAACCGGGACTAGCGGACACAGATACGCAGTATTTT.

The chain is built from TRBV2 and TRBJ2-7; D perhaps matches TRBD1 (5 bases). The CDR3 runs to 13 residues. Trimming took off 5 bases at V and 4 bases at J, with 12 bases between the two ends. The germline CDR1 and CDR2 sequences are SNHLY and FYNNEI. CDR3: CASSYQTAYEQYF. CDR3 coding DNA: TGTGCCAGCAGTTACCAGACAGCTTACGAGCAGTACTTC.

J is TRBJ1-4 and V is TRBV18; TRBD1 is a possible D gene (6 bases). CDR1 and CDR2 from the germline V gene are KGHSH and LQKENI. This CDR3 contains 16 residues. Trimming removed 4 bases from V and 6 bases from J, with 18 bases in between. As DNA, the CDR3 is TGTGCCAGCTCACGAAGAACAGGGAGGGAAGATGAAAAACTGTTTTTT. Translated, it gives CASSRRTGREDEKLFF.

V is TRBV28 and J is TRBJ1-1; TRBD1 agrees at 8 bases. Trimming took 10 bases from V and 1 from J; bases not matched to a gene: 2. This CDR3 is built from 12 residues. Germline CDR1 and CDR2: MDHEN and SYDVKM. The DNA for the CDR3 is TGTGCCATCCAGGGGGCGAACACTGAAGCTTTCTTT. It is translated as CAIQGANTEAFF.

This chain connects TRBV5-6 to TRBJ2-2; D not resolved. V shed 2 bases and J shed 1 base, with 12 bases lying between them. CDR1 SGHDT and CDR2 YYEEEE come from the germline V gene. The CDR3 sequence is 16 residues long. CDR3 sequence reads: CASSFLRSLNTGELFF. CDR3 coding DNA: TGTGCCAGCAGCTTTCTGCGGAGCCTGAACACCGGGGAGCTGTTTTTT.

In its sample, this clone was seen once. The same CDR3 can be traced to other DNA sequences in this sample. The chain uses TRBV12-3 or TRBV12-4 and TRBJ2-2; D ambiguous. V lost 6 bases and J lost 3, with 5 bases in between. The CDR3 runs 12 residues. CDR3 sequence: CASSPDTGELFF. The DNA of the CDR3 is TGTGCCAGCAGCCCAGACACCGGGGAGCTGTTTTTT.

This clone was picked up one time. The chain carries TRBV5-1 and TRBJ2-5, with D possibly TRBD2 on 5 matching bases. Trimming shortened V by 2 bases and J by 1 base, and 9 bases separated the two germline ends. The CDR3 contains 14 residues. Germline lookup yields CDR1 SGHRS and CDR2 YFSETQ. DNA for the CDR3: TGCGCCAGCAGCTTCAGTACTAGCCAAGAGACCCAGTACTTC. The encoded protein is CASSFSTSQETQYF.

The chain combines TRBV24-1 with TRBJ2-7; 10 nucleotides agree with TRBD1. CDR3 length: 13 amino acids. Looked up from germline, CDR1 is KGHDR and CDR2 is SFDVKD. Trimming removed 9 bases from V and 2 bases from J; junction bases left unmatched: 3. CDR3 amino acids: CATGQGGTYEQYF. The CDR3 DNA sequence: TGTGCCACCGGACAGGGGGGGACCTACGAGCAGTACTTC.

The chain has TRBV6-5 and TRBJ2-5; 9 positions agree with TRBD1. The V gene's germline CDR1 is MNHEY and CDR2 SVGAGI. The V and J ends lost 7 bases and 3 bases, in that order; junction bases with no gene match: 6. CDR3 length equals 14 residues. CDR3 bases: TGTGCCAGCAAATTACAGGGGGCAGAAGAGACCCAGTACTTC. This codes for CASKLQGAEETQYF.

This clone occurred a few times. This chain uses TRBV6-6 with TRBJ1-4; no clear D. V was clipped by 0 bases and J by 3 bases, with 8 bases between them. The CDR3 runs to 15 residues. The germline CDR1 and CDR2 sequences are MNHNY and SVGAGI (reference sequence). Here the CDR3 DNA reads TGTGCCAGCAGTTACTCCCCGCGTGCTAATGAAAAACTGTTTTTT. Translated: CASSYSPRANEKLFF.

The CDR3 DNA is TGTGCCAGCAAGACAGGGGATCAGCCCCAGCATTTT. Protein product: CASKTGDQPQHF. The rearrangement uses TRBV18 and TRBJ1-5, with TRBD1 identical over 8 bases. The V and J ends lost 8 bases and 5 bases, in that order; junction bases with no gene match: 2. This CDR3 is built from 12 residues. Per the germline V gene, CDR1 is KGHSH and CDR2 is LQKENI.

The DNA of the CDR3 is TGTGCCAGCAGCCCCCTTGGCCGGGGTCCCAGGACCGGGGAGCTGTTTTTT. Translation: CASSPLGRGPRTGELFF. The rearrangement links TRBV14 to TRBJ2-2; possibly TRBD2 for D (5 bases). Between the trimmed V and J ends, which lost 4 bases and 5 bases, there was a span of 20 bases. The germline V gene encodes CDR1 SGHDN and CDR2 FVKESK. The CDR3 runs to 17 residues.